The 25 T cell receptor beta chains below come from one sample, sequenced in a study of CXCR3-negative and CXCR3-positive naive CD8 T cells. Study-wide results and limits: CXCR3-positive naive cells carried more hydrophobic TRB CDR3s than CXCR3-negative ones.

No antigen has been identified for these receptors. UMI-labeled TRB cDNA libraries were prepared by 5' RACE. TCRdb re-called the 5' RACE reads and catalogs CDR3 proteins one per entry, DNA excluded. The sample's table shows over 100,000 distinct CDR3 sequences. Sequencing was done on a sample of naive CXCR3+ CD8+ T cells from blood. Sample subset: CD45RO-CCR7+CD27+CD95- naive CD8+ T cells expressing CXCR3 (TNR3+). The receptor set was obtained from a human donor in good health. Some clones in this sample may be carry-over from other donors' samples.

The chain joins TRBV28 to TRBJ2-7; TCRdb's D call of TRBD2 is untestable without DNA. The germline V gene has CDR1 MDHEN and CDR2 SYDVKM. This CDR3 comprises 15 residues. The CDR3 sequence: CASSLKAGVLNEQYF. Complete variable domain (other parts from reference TRBV28 and TRBJ2-7): DVKVTQSSRYLVKRTGEKVFLECVQDMDHENMFWYRQDPGLGLRLIYFSYDVKMKEKGDIPEGYSVSREKKERFSLILESASTNQTSMYLCASSLKAGVLNEQYFGPGTRLTVT.

The chain couples TRBV28 to TRBJ2-5; the D call from TCRdb, TRBD2, cannot be confirmed without DNA. The length of the CDR3 is 15 residues. The germline V gene has CDR1 MDHEN and CDR2 SYDVKM. The CDR3 protein is CASSPGLADPETQYF. Using reference TRBV28 and TRBJ2-5 for the parts outside the CDR3, the full variable domain is DVKVTQSSRYLVKRTGEKVFLECVQDMDHENMFWYRQDPGLGLRLIYFSYDVKMKEKGDIPEGYSVSREKKERFSLILESASTNQTSMYLCASSPGLADPETQYFGPGTRLLVL.

V usage is TRBV20-1 and J usage is TRBJ2-7; TCRdb designates TRBD1, a call that cannot be tested without DNA. The CDR3 length is 14 residues. CDR1 DFQATT and CDR2 SNEGSKA come from the germline V gene (reference sequence). Here the CDR3 reads CSARDPHRLYEQYF.

The CDR3 region is CSANRDTYNEQFF. The V and J genes are TRBV20-1 and TRBJ2-1; the D gene TCRdb calls, TRBD1, cannot be checked with no DNA. In germline, CDR1 is DFQATT, CDR2 SNEGSKA (reference sequence). This CDR3 contains 13 residues.

This chain joins TRBV12-3 or TRBV12-4 and TRBJ2-7; TCRdb reports TRBD2, a call that lacks DNA to check it against. The CDR3 is 16 residues long. The CDR3 protein is CASSSFSGGVLYQQYF.

The chain carries TRBV12-3 or TRBV12-4 and TRBJ1-5. The CDR3 is 16 amino acids. CDR3 sequence: CASSLLGIGSNQPQHF.

V is TRBV4-2 and J is TRBJ2-1; TCRdb selects TRBD1, and the lack of DNA leaves this call unchecked. Germline V lookup: CDR1 LGHNA, CDR2 YNFKEQ. This CDR3 is built from 15 residues. CDR3: CASSQGTGRDNEQFF.

The gene calls are TRBV12-3 or TRBV12-4 and TRBJ2-3. CDR3 size: 15 residues. CDR3 loop: CASSLSGSESDAQYF.

V is TRBV5-6 and J is TRBJ2-1. Germline V gene data show CDR1 as SGHDT and CDR2 as YYEEEE. The CDR3 is 14 amino acids. The CDR3 sequence: CASSLGRIYDEQLF.

The chain carries TRBV7-2 and TRBJ1-2; TCRdb lists TRBD1, though no DNA is available to test this call. The CDR3 length is 14 residues. CDR1 SGHTA and CDR2 FQGNSA come from the germline V gene. The CDR3 protein is CASSQTGVPYGYTF.

The rearrangement links TRBV7-6 to TRBJ1-2; the TCRdb call, TRBD1, lacks DNA for checking. This CDR3 is 16 amino acids long. The germline gives CDR1 SGHVS, CDR2 FNYEAQ. CDR3 in amino acids: CASSLATGSTNYGYTF.

The chain employs TRBV15 and TRBJ1-5. Germline values: CDR1 LNHNV, CDR2 YYDKDF (reference sequence). This CDR3 has 13 amino acids. CDR3 protein: CATSRVLGQPQHF.

The chain joins TRBV20-1 to TRBJ2-5; there is no DNA to check the TCRdb D call of TRBD1. CDR1 is DFQATT and CDR2 is SNEGSKA in the germline V gene (reference sequence). The CDR3 sequence is 14 residues long. The CDR3 reads CSARVIDRQETQYF.

CDR3 protein: CASSLARSTDTQYF. The genes are TRBV7-9 and TRBJ2-3. From germline, CDR1 is SEHNR and CDR2 FQNEAQ (reference sequence). The CDR3 spans 14 residues.

The chain employs TRBV27 and TRBJ2-1; without DNA, the TCRdb call of TRBD1 cannot be checked. The CDR3 has 15 residues. From germline, CDR1 is MNHEY and CDR2 SMNVEV (reference sequence). The CDR3 loop is CASSPGQGVWDEQFF.

This chain connects TRBV12-3 or TRBV12-4 to TRBJ2-3. The CDR3 covers 15 residues. CDR3 amino acids: CASSFAAEVADTQYF.

V and J are TRBV11-2 and TRBJ2-1; no DNA is available, so the TRBD1 call from TCRdb remains unchecked. This CDR3 comprises 12 residues. Germline V gene sequence: CDR1 SGHAT, CDR2 FQNNGV. CDR3 region: CASSLDPREQFF.

This chain links TRBV3-1 with TRBJ2-3. This CDR3 has 12 residues. Looked up from germline, CDR1 is LGHDT and CDR2 is YNNKEL (reference sequence). CDR3 in amino acids: CASSQVSDTQYF.

This chain joins TRBV15 and TRBJ2-2. The CDR3 consists of 14 residues. Germline V gives CDR1 LNHNV, CDR2 YYDKDF (reference sequence). CDR3 region: CATSTSRNTGELFF.

J is TRBJ2-5 and V is TRBV20-1; TCRdb selects TRBD1, and the lack of DNA leaves this call unchecked. CDR1 is DFQATT and CDR2 is SNEGSKA in the germline V gene (reference sequence). CDR3 length: 16 residues. CDR3 region: CSAYPKGGAYYETQYF.

The CDR3 sequence: CASSLGLAGVNEQFF. V gene TRBV7-8 combines with J gene TRBJ2-1; lacking DNA, the TRBD2 call made by TCRdb goes unchecked. Per the germline V gene, CDR1 is SGHVS and CDR2 is FQNEAQ. This CDR3 has 15 residues.

This chain connects TRBV5-4 to TRBJ1-1; the D call of TRBD1 rests on TCRdb alone, since no DNA is present to check it. The CDR3 covers 14 residues. Looked up from germline, CDR1 is SGHNT and CDR2 is YYREEE (reference sequence). This CDR3 reads CASSPWISGTEAFF.

The chain links TRBV29-1 to TRBJ2-7; the D call from TCRdb, TRBD1, cannot be confirmed without DNA. The CDR3 extends over 12 amino acids. Germline lookup yields CDR1 SQVTM and CDR2 ANQGSEA. This CDR3 reads CSVEGPGAEQYF.

This sequence joins TRBV5-6 and TRBJ2-3; TCRdb calls TRBD2, which cannot be checked without DNA. CDR1 and CDR2 (germline): SGHDT, YYEEEE. CDR3 length: 13 residues. The CDR3 loop is CASSLEAGSKQYF.

The chain joins TRBV6-4 to TRBJ2-1; TCRdb calls TRBD2, which cannot be checked without DNA. The CDR3 loop spans 15 amino acids. Germline V gives CDR1 MRHNA, CDR2 SNTAGT. The CDR3 sequence is CASSATSGAYNEQFF.